The 11 T cell receptor beta chains below come from one sample, sequenced in a study of blood T cell repertoires in COVID-19. Data came from immunoSEQ multiplex PCR; TCRdb stores just in-frame clones and leaves some out. This sample has over 350,000 clones, with 87% found just once. Sequenced sample: PBMCs or T cells enriched from blood (not recorded which). These receptors originate from a young woman with acute COVID-19.

This chain connects TRBV7-2 to TRBJ2-6; D may be TRBD1 (6 bases). The V gene's germline CDR1 is SGHTA and CDR2 FQGNSA. The CDR3 consists of 15 residues. V was pared by 1 base and J by 4 bases, with 8 bases between. CDR3 DNA sequence: TGTGCCAGCAGCTTAGGGGGGCCGGGGGCCAACGTCCTGACTTTC. The encoded protein is CASSLGGPGANVLTF. The complete variable domain, with remaining parts taken from reference TRBV7-2 and TRBJ2-6, reads GAGVSQSPSNKVTEKGKDVELRCDPISGHTALYWYRQSLGQGLEFLIYFQGNSAPDKSGLPSDRFSAERTGGSVSTLTIQRTQQEDSAVYLCASSLGGPGANVLTFGAGSRLTVL.

This clone has a single count. The chain employs TRBV7-9 and TRBJ2-1; TRBD1 agrees at 9 bases. The V gene end was trimmed by 3 bases and the J gene end by 6 bases; junction bases not matched to a gene: 9. Germline V gene data show CDR1 as SEHNR and CDR2 as FQNEAQ (reference sequence). The CDR3 loop spans 16 amino acids. The CDR3 nucleotides are TGTGCCAGCAGCTTGGGAGACAGGGGGATCTTCAATGAGCAGTTCTTC. Translation gives CASSLGDRGIFNEQFF.

V usage is TRBV5-1 and J usage is TRBJ1-1; D is perhaps TRBD1 (6 bases). The V end was cut by 0 bases, the J end by 7 bases, with 13 bases between. The CDR3 length is 14 residues. Germline V lookup: CDR1 SGHRS, CDR2 YFSETQ. CDR3 nucleotide sequence: TGCGCCAGCAGCTTGGGCAGGGGTAGTGGTGAAGCTTTCTTT. Translation: CASSLGRGSGEAFF.

The V call is TRBV6-1, the J call TRBJ2-3, with D tentatively TRBD1 (7 bases). This CDR3 has 16 residues. V lost 0 bases, J lost 6 bases, and 16 bases lay in between. Germline V gene data show CDR1 as MNHNS and CDR2 as SASEGT. The CDR3 loop reads CASSEAGGTVPDTQYF. The CDR3 DNA is TGTGCCAGCAGTGAAGCCGGAGGGACAGTCCCCGATACGCAGTATTTT.

The chain recombines TRBV19 with TRBJ1-1, with TRBD1 matching 8 bases. The CDR3 has 15 residues. The V and J ends lost 2 bases and 4 bases, in that order; junction bases with no gene match: 6. Germline-derived CDR1 and CDR2 are LNHDA and SQIVND (reference sequence). The DNA of the CDR3 is TGTGCCAGTAGTATACGGGCTCAGGGGGCCACTGAAGCTTTCTTT. This sequence encodes CASSIRAQGATEAFF.

V and J are TRBV30 and TRBJ2-3; the D gene is possibly TRBD2 (5 bases). V was cut by 2 bases and J by 6 bases, with 9 bases left in between. Germline V CDR1 and CDR2: GTSNPN, SVGIG (reference sequence). The CDR3 spans 12 residues. The CDR3 DNA is TGTGCCTGGAGTACGGGGTGGGATACGCAGTATTTT. Its translation is CAWSTGWDTQYF.

V is TRBV27 and J is TRBJ2-3; D uncertain. The CDR3 runs 15 residues. Germline values: CDR1 MNHEY, CDR2 SMNVEV (reference sequence). V lost 2 bases and J lost 1, with 10 bases in between. Written as DNA, the CDR3 is TGTGCCAGCAGTTTAAAAGCCAGCGGCACAGATACGCAGTATTTT. Amino acid sequence: CASSLKASGTDTQYF.

This sequence joins TRBV19 and TRBJ1-5; 7 bases map to TRBD1. This CDR3 is 12 amino acids long. V lost 8 bases, J lost 4 bases, and 2 bases stayed unmatched. Germline lookup yields CDR1 LNHDA and CDR2 SQIVND (reference sequence). CDR3 region: CASRRGNQPQHF. For the CDR3, the DNA is TGTGCCAGTCGCAGGGGGAATCAGCCCCAGCATTTT.

Here the CDR3 reads CASSRVDQPQHF. The CDR3 DNA follows: TGTGCCAGCAGTCGCGTGGATCAGCCCCAGCATTTT. The chain uses TRBV28 and TRBJ1-5; D is uncertain. Germline CDR1 and CDR2: MDHEN and SYDVKM. The V and J ends lost 5 bases and 5 bases respectively, with 7 bases between them. The CDR3 runs to 12 residues.

CDR3 sequence reads: CASSFGSGYGYTF. CDR3 DNA: TGTGCCAGCAGCTTCGGTAGTGGCTATGGCTACACCTTC. The V call is TRBV7-2, the J call TRBJ1-2, with no clear D. CDR3 size: 13 residues. Germline values: CDR1 SGHTA, CDR2 FQGNSA. With 3 bases removed from V and 4 bases from J, the gap between germline ends came to 9 bases.

This clone was detected once. V gene TRBV5-1 combines with J gene TRBJ2-3; possible D gene TRBD1, 5 bases. In germline, CDR1 is SGHRS, CDR2 YFSETQ. This CDR3 has 14 residues. V was clipped by 3 bases and J by 0 bases, with 8 bases between them. The CDR3 bases are TGCGCCAGCAGCTCGAGGACAAGCACAGATACGCAGTATTTT. Its translation is CASSSRTSTDTQYF.